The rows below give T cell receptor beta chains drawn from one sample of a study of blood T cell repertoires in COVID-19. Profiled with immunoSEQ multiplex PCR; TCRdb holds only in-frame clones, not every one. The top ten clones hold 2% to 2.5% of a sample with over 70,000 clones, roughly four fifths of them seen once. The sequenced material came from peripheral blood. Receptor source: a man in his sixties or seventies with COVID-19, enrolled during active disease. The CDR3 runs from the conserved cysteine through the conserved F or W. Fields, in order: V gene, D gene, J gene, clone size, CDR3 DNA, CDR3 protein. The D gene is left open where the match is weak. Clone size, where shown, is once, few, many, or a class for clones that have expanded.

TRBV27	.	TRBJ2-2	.	TGTGCCAGCAACGGGGACACCGGGGAGCTGTTTTTT	CASNGDTGELFF
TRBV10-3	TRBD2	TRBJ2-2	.	TGTGCCATCAGGAGTCTAGCGGGAGTCGGTAGCGGGGAGCTGTTTTTT	CAIRSLAGVGSGELFF
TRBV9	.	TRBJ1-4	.	TGTGCCAGCAGCCGGGTGGGAGGTGAAAAACTGTTTTTT	CASSRVGGEKLFF
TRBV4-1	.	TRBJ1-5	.	TGCGCCAGCAGCCAAGATACGGGGTTCAATCAGCCCCAGCATTTT	CASSQDTGFNQPQHF
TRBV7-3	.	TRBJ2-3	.	TGTGCCAGCGCCTTCACGGGAGTGGGAGATACGCAGTATTTT	CASAFTGVGDTQYF
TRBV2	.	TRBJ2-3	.	TGTGCCAGCAGTGATGGACTCCTCACAGATACGCAGTATTTT	CASSDGLLTDTQYF
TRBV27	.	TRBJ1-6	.	TGTGCCAGCAGCAGAGGGACACTCTTTAGCTCCTATAATTCACCCCTCCACTTT	CASSRGTLFSSYNSPLHF
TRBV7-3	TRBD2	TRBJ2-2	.	TGTGCCAGCAGCTTAACGCCTAGCGGGGGCACCGGGGAGCTGTTTTTT	CASSLTPSGGTGELFF
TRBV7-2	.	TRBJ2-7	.	TGTGCCAGCAGCTTAATTAGCGGCTCCTACGAGCAGTACTTC	CASSLISGSYEQYF
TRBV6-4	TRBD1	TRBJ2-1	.	TGTGCCAGCAGTGCTCAGGGGGCTGATTACAATGAGCAGTTCTTC	CASSAQGADYNEQFF
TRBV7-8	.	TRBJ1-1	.	TGTGCCAGCAGCTTGACAGGACGTCGGACTGAAGCTTTCTTT	CASSLTGRRTEAFF
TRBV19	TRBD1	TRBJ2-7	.	TGTGCCAGTAGTCCAGGACAGGACTACGAGCAGTACTTC	CASSPGQDYEQYF
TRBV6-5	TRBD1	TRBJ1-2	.	TGTGCCAGCAGTCCCGGGACAGGGGTGTATGGCTACACCTTC	CASSPGTGVYGYTF
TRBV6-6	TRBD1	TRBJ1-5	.	TGTGCCAGCGGTCCTACAGGGGGCAAGGAGCCCCAGCATTTT	CASGPTGGKEPQHF
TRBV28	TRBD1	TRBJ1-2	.	TGTGCCAGCAGTTTGACAGGGGCAGGGGGCTACACCTTC	CASSLTGAGGYTF
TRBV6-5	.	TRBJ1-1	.	TGTGCCACCATACCCCCAGGGTTTCGGACTGAAGCTTTCTTT	CATIPPGFRTEAFF
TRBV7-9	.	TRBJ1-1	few	TGTGCCAGCAGCCGTTTCAGGGGTCTAATCTTGAACACTGAAGCTTTCTTT	CASSRFRGLILNTEAFF
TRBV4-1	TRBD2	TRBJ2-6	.	TGCGCCAGCGGGGGAGGGGTTCTCTCTCGGGCCAACGTCCTGACTTTC	CASGGGVLSRANVLTF
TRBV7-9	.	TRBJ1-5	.	TGTGCCAGCAGCTCTACAGGGCCTCGGGGTCAGCCCCAGCATTTT	CASSSTGPRGQPQHF
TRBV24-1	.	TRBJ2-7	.	TGTGCCACCAGTGACTCAAATGGCCACTACGAGCAGTACTTC	CATSDSNGHYEQYF
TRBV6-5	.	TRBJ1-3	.	TGTGCCAGCAGTCCCCCAGGGTCTGGAAACACCATATATTTT	CASSPPGSGNTIYF
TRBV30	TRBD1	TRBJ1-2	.	TGTGCCTGGAGAGACCCGGGACAGGGGTATGGCTACACCTTC	CAWRDPGQGYGYTF